This T cell receptor beta chain was identified in a study of shared clonotypes between healthy human individuals. Trimming took 4 bases from V and 4 from J, leaving 11 bases between them. CDR1 is SNHLY, CDR2 FYNNEI, per germline. The CDR3 consists of 13 residues. Repertoires were generated with immunoSEQ multiplex PCR, while TCRdb's copy carries only in-frame clones and drops some. The top ten clones hold 1.5% to 2% of a sample with about 2.1 million clones, over 85% of them seen once. Naive CD8 isolation took CD45RO-negative cells positively selected for CCR7 and excluded terminally differentiated effector memory CD45RA+ cells.

The receptor comes from a man aged 18 to 29 in good health. Some clones in this sample may be carry-over from other donors' samples. The sequencing sample was made of naive CD8+ T cells from PBMCs. This chain connects TRBV2 to TRBJ2-7; tentatively, D is TRBD2 (6 bases). The CDR3 region has the DNA TGTGCCAGCAGTGGGGGACTTGTATACGAGCAGTACTTC. Encoded protein: CASSGGLVYEQYF.